A selection of T cell receptor beta chains follows, all from one sample in a study of neurological immune-mediated disorders. One entry per CDR3 protein results from TCRdb running MiXCR on the 5' RACE reads. Of 45,000 to 60,000 distinct CDR3 sequences listed, under 3% are singletons. The sequenced sample consisted of PBMCs. The receptors originated from a man in his fifties with multiple sclerosis. CDR3s include the opening cysteine and the closing phenylalanine or tryptophan. The D gene is left open where the match is weak. Clone size is shown for a subset of rows, as once, few, many or a class of expanded clone.

d_gene: TRBD1
v_gene: TRBV10-3
abundance: many
j_gene: TRBJ1-5
CDR3nt: TGTGCCATCAGTGAAGGACAGGGCGGTCAGCCCCAGCATTTT
CDR3aa: CAISEGQGGQPQHF

d_gene: TRBD1
v_gene: TRBV10-3
abundance: many
j_gene: TRBJ2-7
CDR3nt: TGTGCCATCAGGGGACAGGGGACGACCTACGAGCAGTACTTC
CDR3aa: CAIRGQGTTYEQYF

d_gene: NA
v_gene: TRBV24-1
abundance: many
j_gene: TRBJ2-1
CDR3nt: TGTGCCACCAGTGACCCGGACGGGAACAATGAGCAGTTCTTC
CDR3aa: CATSDPDGNNEQFF

d_gene: NA
v_gene: TRBV5-5
abundance: many
j_gene: TRBJ1-1
CDR3nt: TGTGCCAGCAGCTTGGCCGACAGGACTGAAGCTTTCTTT
CDR3aa: CASSLADRTEAFF

d_gene: NA
v_gene: TRBV7-9
abundance: few
j_gene: TRBJ1-3
CDR3nt: TGTGCCAGCCGTGAGAAGATTGAGGAAAACACCATATATTTT
CDR3aa: CASREKIEENTIYF

d_gene: NA
v_gene: TRBV20-1
abundance: many
j_gene: TRBJ2-7
CDR3nt: TGCAGTGCTGACGGGAATTCGGTCTACGAGCAGTACTTC
CDR3aa: CSADGNSVYEQYF

d_gene: NA
v_gene: TRBV6-6
abundance: many
j_gene: TRBJ2-1
CDR3nt: TGTGCCAGCAGTTACGGGGACCGGAGGAGAGATGAGCAGTTCTTC
CDR3aa: CASSYGDRRRDEQFF

d_gene: NA
v_gene: TRBV7-8
abundance: many
j_gene: TRBJ1-5
CDR3nt: TGTGCCAGCAGCTTACGGGGCTCAGTTTCGTATAGCAATCAGCCCCAGCATTTT
CDR3aa: CASSLRGSVSYSNQPQHF

d_gene: TRBD1
v_gene: TRBV20-1
abundance: many
j_gene: TRBJ1-5
CDR3nt: TGCAGTGCTAGCGGGGACAGTTATAGCAATCAGCCCCAGCATTTT
CDR3aa: CSASGDSYSNQPQHF

d_gene: NA
v_gene: TRBV5-1
abundance: NA
j_gene: TRBJ1-3
CDR3nt: TGCGCCAGCAGCCCGTCCAGGGCTGGAAACACCATATATTTT
CDR3aa: CASSPSRAGNTIYF

d_gene: NA
v_gene: TRBV7-2
abundance: many
j_gene: TRBJ1-1
CDR3nt: TGTGCCAGCAGAACTATGACGGGAAGGTTAGAAGCTTTCTTT
CDR3aa: CASRTMTGRLEAFF

d_gene: TRBD1
v_gene: TRBV5-1
abundance: many
j_gene: TRBJ1-4
CDR3nt: TGCGCCAGCAGACCGGGACAGGGGAATGAAAAACTGTTTTTT
CDR3aa: CASRPGQGNEKLFF

d_gene: NA
v_gene: TRBV24-1
abundance: many
j_gene: TRBJ2-7
CDR3nt: TGTGCCACCAGTGACTCGGAGAGAGGCCTATCTTTC
CDR3aa: CATSDSERGLSF

d_gene: NA
v_gene: TRBV7-8
abundance: many
j_gene: TRBJ2-7
CDR3nt: TGTGCCAGCAGCGCTACAGGGGGGGTCTACGAGCAGTACTTC
CDR3aa: CASSATGGVYEQYF

d_gene: NA
v_gene: TRBV2
abundance: many
j_gene: TRBJ1-5
CDR3nt: TGTGCCACCTCCACAGCGAGCAATCAGCCCCAGCATTTT
CDR3aa: CATSTASNQPQHF

d_gene: NA
v_gene: TRBV4-3
abundance: medium-sized
j_gene: TRBJ1-3
CDR3nt: TGCGCCAGCAGCCAAGATATAAGCTCTGGAAACACCATATATTTT
CDR3aa: CASSQDISSGNTIYF

d_gene: NA
v_gene: TRBV5-6
abundance: many
j_gene: TRBJ2-7
CDR3nt: TGTGCCAGCAGCTTGGAACTACTTTCCTACGAGCAGTACTTC
CDR3aa: CASSLELLSYEQYF

d_gene: TRBD1
v_gene: TRBV4-3
abundance: many
j_gene: TRBJ2-1
CDR3nt: TGCGCCAGCAGCCAAGAACCACAGGGGCTTTACAATGAGCAGTTCTTC
CDR3aa: CASSQEPQGLYNEQFF

d_gene: NA
v_gene: TRBV6-2/TRBV6-3
abundance: few
j_gene: TRBJ2-7
CDR3nt: TGTGACAGCAGTTTGGACTCCTACGAGCAGTACTTC
CDR3aa: CDSSLDSYEQYF

d_gene: NA
v_gene: TRBV20-1
abundance: many
j_gene: TRBJ2-2
CDR3nt: TGCAGTGCTAGGCGTCCGGGTCAAGACACCGGGGAGCTGTTTTTT
CDR3aa: CSARRPGQDTGELFF

d_gene: TRBD1
v_gene: TRBV4-1
abundance: many
j_gene: TRBJ2-3
CDR3nt: TGCGCCAGCAGCCGGACCGGGACAGGGGCCCTGGCGCAGTATTTT
CDR3aa: CASSRTGTGALAQYF

d_gene: NA
v_gene: TRBV9
abundance: many
j_gene: TRBJ2-7
CDR3nt: TGTGCCAGCAGCGTAGAGACCTCCGGCTACGAGCAGTACTTC
CDR3aa: CASSVETSGYEQYF

d_gene: TRBD1
v_gene: TRBV7-8
abundance: many
j_gene: TRBJ1-1
CDR3nt: TGTGCCAGCAGCTTTGTTGGGACAGGGCATAATTCTGAAGCTTTCTTT
CDR3aa: CASSFVGTGHNSEAFF

d_gene: TRBD2
v_gene: TRBV20-1
abundance: NA
j_gene: TRBJ2-3
CDR3nt: TGCAGTGCTCAGGACGGACTAGCGGGGGGAGATACGCAGTATTTT
CDR3aa: CSAQDGLAGGDTQYF

d_gene: NA
v_gene: TRBV6-1
abundance: many
j_gene: TRBJ2-5
CDR3nt: TGTGCCAGCAGGGGGGATCGCCAAGAGACCCAGTACTTC
CDR3aa: CASRGDRQETQYF

d_gene: NA
v_gene: TRBV19
abundance: many
j_gene: TRBJ1-5
CDR3nt: TGTGCCAGTAGTATCGCGGCAGGGTCGGTGCGGCCCCAGCATTTT
CDR3aa: CASSIAAGSVRPQHF

d_gene: NA
v_gene: TRBV20-1
abundance: many
j_gene: TRBJ2-4
CDR3nt: TGCAGTGCAACTGACAGTATAGCCAAAAACATTCAGTACTTC
CDR3aa: CSATDSIAKNIQYF

d_gene: NA
v_gene: TRBV9
abundance: many
j_gene: TRBJ1-4
CDR3nt: TGTGCCAGCAGCGTAGAAGAAGGGACGGGTGAAAAACTGTTTTTT
CDR3aa: CASSVEEGTGEKLFF

d_gene: TRBD1
v_gene: TRBV3-1
abundance: many
j_gene: TRBJ1-2
CDR3nt: TGTGCCAGCAGCCTAGCAGGGGGAAACTATGGCTACACCTTC
CDR3aa: CASSLAGGNYGYTF

d_gene: NA
v_gene: TRBV7-6
abundance: many
j_gene: TRBJ2-7
CDR3nt: TGTGCCAGCAGCTTAGGGGCTACAAATTCTTACGAGCAGTACTTC
CDR3aa: CASSLGATNSYEQYF

d_gene: NA
v_gene: TRBV5-1
abundance: many
j_gene: TRBJ2-5
CDR3nt: TGCGCCAGCAGCTCACTACCCCCCCAAGAGACCCAGTACTTC
CDR3aa: CASSSLPPQETQYF

d_gene: TRBD1
v_gene: TRBV12-3/TRBV12-4
abundance: many
j_gene: TRBJ1-2
CDR3nt: TGTGCCAGCAGTGGCGACAGGGCCAACTATGGCTACACCTTC
CDR3aa: CASSGDRANYGYTF

d_gene: NA
v_gene: TRBV5-1
abundance: many
j_gene: TRBJ2-7
CDR3nt: TGCGCCAGCAGCTTGGAGGGACACCCGTCCCTTTACGAGCAGTACTTC
CDR3aa: CASSLEGHPSLYEQYF

d_gene: TRBD1
v_gene: TRBV4-1
abundance: many
j_gene: TRBJ1-5
CDR3nt: TGCGCCAGCAGCCAAGGACAGGGCGGTCAGCCCCAGCATTTT
CDR3aa: CASSQGQGGQPQHF

d_gene: NA
v_gene: TRBV7-2
abundance: many
j_gene: TRBJ2-5
CDR3nt: TGTGCCAGCAGCTTGGGTCGACACCAAGAGACCCAGTACTTC
CDR3aa: CASSLGRHQETQYF

d_gene: NA
v_gene: TRBV5-1
abundance: many
j_gene: TRBJ2-7
CDR3nt: TGCGCCAGCAGCTTACTAACCGGGACACCATACGAGCAGTACTTC
CDR3aa: CASSLLTGTPYEQYF

d_gene: NA
v_gene: TRBV7-8
abundance: many
j_gene: TRBJ2-7
CDR3nt: TGTGCCAGCAGCTTAGTCGGAGGAGACTCCTACGAGCAGTACTTC
CDR3aa: CASSLVGGDSYEQYF

d_gene: NA
v_gene: TRBV4-3
abundance: many
j_gene: TRBJ2-5
CDR3nt: TGCGCCAGCAGCCCAAGGTTTAGCGGTGGGGAGACCCAGTACTTC
CDR3aa: CASSPRFSGGETQYF

d_gene: NA
v_gene: TRBV12-5
abundance: few
j_gene: TRBJ1-6
CDR3nt: TGTGCTAGTGGTTTGCTAGCGGGACCGCTTAATTCACCCCTCCACTTT
CDR3aa: CASGLLAGPLNSPLHF

d_gene: NA
v_gene: TRBV5-5
abundance: few
j_gene: TRBJ2-2
CDR3nt: TGTGCCAGCAGCCGTTTCCGCCAGGGCACAGGGACGAACACCGGGGAGCTGTTTTTT
CDR3aa: CASSRFRQGTGTNTGELFF

d_gene: TRBD1
v_gene: TRBV6-5
abundance: many
j_gene: TRBJ2-2
CDR3nt: TGTGCCAGCAGACCAGGACAGGGGGCTGGCGGGGAGCTGTTTTTT
CDR3aa: CASRPGQGAGGELFF

d_gene: NA
v_gene: TRBV10-3
abundance: many
j_gene: TRBJ2-7
CDR3nt: TGTGCCATCAGTGGAACCGGGAACACCGAGTACGAGCAGTACTTC
CDR3aa: CAISGTGNTEYEQYF